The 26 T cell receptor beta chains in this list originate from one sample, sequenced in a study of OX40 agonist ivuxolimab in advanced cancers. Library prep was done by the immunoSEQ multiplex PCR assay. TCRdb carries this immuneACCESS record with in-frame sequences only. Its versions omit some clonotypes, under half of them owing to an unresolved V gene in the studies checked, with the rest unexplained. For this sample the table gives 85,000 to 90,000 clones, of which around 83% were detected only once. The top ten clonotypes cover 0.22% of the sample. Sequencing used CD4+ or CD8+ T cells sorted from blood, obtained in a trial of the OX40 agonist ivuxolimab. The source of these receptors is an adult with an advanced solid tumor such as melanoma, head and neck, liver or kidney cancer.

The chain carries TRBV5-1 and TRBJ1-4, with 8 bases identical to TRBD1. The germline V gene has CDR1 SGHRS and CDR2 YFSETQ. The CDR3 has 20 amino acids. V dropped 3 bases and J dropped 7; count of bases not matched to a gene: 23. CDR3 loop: CASSSKVRGQGANPAEKLFF. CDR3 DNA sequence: TGCGCCAGCAGCTCTAAGGTTCGTGGCCAGGGGGCCAACCCCGCTGAAAAACTGTTTTTT.

DNA of the CDR3: TGTGCCAGCAGTGAATCCCCCGGCAGCGGTAGCACAGATACGCAGTATTTT. This codes for CASSESPGSGSTDTQYF. The chain uses TRBV25-1 and TRBJ2-3; TRBD2 might be the D (5 bases). The V gene's germline CDR1 is MGHDK and CDR2 SYGVNS. The CDR3 loop spans 17 amino acids. The V and J ends lost 1 base and 0 bases respectively, with 14 bases between them.

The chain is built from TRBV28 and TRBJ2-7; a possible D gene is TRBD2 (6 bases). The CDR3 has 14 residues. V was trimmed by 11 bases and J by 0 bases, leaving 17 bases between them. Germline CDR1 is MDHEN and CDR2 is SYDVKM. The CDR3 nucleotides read TGTGCCCCCTCGCGGGGTGGAAGCTCCTACGAGCAGTACTTC. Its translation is CAPSRGGSSYEQYF.

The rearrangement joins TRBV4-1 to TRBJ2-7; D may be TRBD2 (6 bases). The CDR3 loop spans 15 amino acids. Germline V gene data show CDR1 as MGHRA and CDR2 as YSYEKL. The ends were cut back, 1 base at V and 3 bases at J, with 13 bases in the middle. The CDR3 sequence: CASSQGFGRSYEQYF. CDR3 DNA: TGCGCCAGCAGCCAAGGTTTCGGGAGAAGCTACGAGCAGTACTTC.

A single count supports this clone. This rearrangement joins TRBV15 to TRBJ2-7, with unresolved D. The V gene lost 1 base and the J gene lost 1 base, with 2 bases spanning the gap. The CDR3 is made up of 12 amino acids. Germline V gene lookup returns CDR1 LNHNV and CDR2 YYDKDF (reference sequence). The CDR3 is CATSRGSYEQYF. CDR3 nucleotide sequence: TGTGCCACCAGCAGAGGTTCCTACGAGCAGTACTTC.

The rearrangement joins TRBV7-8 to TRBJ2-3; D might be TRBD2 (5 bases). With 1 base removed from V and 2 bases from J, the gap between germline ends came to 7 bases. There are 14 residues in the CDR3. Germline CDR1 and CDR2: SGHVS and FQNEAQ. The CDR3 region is CASSLGGHTDTQYF. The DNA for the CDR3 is TGTGCCAGCAGCTTAGGAGGGCACACAGATACGCAGTATTTT.

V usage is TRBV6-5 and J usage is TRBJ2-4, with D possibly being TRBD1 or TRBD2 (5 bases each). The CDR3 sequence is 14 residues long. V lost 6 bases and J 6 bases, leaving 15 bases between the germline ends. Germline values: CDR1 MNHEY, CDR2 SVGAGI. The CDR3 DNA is TGTGCCAGCAGCGGGGCCGTTGGGGGAAACATTCAGTACTTC. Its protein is CASSGAVGGNIQYF.

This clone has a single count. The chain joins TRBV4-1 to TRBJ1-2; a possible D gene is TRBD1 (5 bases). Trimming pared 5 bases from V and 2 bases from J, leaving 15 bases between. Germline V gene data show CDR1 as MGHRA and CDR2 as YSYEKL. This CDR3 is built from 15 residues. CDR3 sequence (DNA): TGCGCCAGCAGCTCCCAGACAGCGGCCAACTATGGCTACACCTTC. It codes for CASSSQTAANYGYTF.

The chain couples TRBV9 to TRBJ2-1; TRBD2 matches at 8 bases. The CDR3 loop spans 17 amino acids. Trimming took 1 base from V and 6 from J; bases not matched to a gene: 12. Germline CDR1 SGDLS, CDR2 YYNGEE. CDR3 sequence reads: CASSVTLGQRELNEQFF. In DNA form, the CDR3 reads TGTGCCAGCAGCGTAACCCTGGGCCAGCGGGAGCTCAATGAGCAGTTCTTC.

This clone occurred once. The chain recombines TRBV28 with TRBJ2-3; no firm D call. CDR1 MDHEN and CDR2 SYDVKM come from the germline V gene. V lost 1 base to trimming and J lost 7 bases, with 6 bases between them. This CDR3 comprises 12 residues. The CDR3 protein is CASSLYGYTQYF. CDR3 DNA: TGTGCCAGCAGTTTATACGGTTATACGCAGTATTTT.

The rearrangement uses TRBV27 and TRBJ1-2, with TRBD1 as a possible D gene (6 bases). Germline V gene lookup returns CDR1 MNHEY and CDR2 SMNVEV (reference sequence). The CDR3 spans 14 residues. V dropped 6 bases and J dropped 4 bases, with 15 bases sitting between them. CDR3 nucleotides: TGTGCCAGCAGACTTAACAGGGCCGTCTATGGCTACACCTTC. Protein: CASRLNRAVYGYTF.

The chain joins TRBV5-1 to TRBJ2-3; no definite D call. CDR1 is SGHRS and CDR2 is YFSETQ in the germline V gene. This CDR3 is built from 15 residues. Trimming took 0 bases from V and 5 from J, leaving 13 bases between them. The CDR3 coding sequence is TGCGCCAGCAGCTTGGAGTCTGGGAATGAAGATACGCAGTATTTT. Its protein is CASSLESGNEDTQYF.

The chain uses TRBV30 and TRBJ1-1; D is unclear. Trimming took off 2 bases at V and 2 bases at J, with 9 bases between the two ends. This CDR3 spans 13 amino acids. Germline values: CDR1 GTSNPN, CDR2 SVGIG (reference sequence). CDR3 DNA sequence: TGTGCCTGGAGTTACCTGCTTAACACTGAAGCTTTCTTT. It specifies CAWSYLLNTEAFF.

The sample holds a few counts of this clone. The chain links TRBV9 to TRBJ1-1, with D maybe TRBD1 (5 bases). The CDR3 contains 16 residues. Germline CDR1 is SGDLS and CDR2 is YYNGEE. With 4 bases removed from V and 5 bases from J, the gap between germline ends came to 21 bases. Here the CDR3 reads CASSTSLQVSRTEAFF. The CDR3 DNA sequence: TGTGCCAGCAGCACGAGCTTACAGGTCAGTAGGACTGAAGCTTTCTTT.

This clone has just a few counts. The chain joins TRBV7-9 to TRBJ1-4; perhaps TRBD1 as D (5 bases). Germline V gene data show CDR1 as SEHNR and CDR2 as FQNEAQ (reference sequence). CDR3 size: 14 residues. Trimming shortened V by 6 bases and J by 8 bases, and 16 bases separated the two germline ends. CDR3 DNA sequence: TGTGCCAGCAGGGCTGCTGGGGACGGCGAAAAACTGTTTTTT. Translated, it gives CASRAAGDGEKLFF.

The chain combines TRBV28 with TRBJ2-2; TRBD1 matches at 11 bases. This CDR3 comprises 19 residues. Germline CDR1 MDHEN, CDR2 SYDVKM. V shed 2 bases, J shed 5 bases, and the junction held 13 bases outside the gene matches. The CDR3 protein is CASSLVRVGGQGVTGELFF. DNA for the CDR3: TGTGCCAGCAGTTTAGTTCGTGTCGGGGGACAGGGGGTAACCGGGGAGCTGTTTTTT.

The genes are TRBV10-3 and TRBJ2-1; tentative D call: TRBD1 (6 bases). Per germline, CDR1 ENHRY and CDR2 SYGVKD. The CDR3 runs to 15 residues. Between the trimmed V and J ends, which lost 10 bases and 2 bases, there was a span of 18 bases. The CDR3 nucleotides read TGTGCCAGCGGAGATAGGGACAACGCCTACAATGAGCAGTTCTTC. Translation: CASGDRDNAYNEQFF.

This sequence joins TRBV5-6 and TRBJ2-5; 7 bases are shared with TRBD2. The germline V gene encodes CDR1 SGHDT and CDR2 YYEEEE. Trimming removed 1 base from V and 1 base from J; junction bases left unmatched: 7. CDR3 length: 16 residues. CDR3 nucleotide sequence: TGTGCCAGCAGCTTGTATTGGCGGGGGATCCAAGAGACCCAGTACTTC. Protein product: CASSLYWRGIQETQYF.

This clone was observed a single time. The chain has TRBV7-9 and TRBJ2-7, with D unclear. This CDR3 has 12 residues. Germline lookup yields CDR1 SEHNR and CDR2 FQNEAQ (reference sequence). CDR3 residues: CASSLAPLGLSV. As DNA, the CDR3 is TGTGCCAGCAGCTTAGCTCCCCTTGGGCTTTCCGTC.

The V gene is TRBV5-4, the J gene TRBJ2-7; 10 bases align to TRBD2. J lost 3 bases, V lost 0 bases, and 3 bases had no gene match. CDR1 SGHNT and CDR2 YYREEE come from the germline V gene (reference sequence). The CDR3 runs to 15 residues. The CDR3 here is CASSLERLAGYEQYF. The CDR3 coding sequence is TGTGCCAGCAGCTTGGAGAGACTAGCGGGCTACGAGCAGTACTTC.

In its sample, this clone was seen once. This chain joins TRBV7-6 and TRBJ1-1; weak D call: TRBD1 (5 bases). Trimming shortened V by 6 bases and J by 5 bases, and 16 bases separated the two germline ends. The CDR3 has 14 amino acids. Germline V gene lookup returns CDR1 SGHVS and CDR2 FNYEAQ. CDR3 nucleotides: TGTGCCAGCAGACAAAGCCAGGGTTCAACTGAAGCTTTCTTT. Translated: CASRQSQGSTEAFF.

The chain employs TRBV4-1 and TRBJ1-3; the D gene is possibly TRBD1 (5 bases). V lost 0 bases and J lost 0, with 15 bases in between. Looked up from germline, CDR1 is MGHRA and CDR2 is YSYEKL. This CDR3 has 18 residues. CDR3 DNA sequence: TGCGCCAGCAGCCAAGATGGGGGGAACTCTTACTCTGGAAACACCATATATTTT. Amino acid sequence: CASSQDGGNSYSGNTIYF.

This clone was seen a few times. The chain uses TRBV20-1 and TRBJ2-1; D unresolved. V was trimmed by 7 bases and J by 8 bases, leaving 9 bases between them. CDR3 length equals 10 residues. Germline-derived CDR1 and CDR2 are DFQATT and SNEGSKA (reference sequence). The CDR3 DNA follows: TGCAGTGTCCTTCTTGATGAGCAGTTCTTC. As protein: CSVLLDEQFF.

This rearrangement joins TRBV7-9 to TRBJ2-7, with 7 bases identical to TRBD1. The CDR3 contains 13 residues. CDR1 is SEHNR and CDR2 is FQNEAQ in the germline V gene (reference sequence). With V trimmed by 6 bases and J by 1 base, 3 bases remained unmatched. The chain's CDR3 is CASSYRGSYEQYF. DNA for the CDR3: TGTGCCAGCAGTTACAGGGGTTCCTACGAGCAGTACTTC.

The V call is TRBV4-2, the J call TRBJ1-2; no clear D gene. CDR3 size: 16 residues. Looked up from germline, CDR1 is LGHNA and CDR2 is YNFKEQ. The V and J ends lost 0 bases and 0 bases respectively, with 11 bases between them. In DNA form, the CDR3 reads TGTGCCAGCAGCCAAGATTTGGGGAGACCTAACTATGGCTACACCTTC. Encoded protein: CASSQDLGRPNYGYTF.

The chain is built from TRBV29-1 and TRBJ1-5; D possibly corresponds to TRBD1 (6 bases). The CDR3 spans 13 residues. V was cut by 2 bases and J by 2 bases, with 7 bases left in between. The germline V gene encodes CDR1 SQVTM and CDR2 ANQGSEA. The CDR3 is CSVESGGNQPQHF. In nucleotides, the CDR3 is TGCAGCGTTGAATCAGGGGGCAATCAGCCCCAGCATTTT.